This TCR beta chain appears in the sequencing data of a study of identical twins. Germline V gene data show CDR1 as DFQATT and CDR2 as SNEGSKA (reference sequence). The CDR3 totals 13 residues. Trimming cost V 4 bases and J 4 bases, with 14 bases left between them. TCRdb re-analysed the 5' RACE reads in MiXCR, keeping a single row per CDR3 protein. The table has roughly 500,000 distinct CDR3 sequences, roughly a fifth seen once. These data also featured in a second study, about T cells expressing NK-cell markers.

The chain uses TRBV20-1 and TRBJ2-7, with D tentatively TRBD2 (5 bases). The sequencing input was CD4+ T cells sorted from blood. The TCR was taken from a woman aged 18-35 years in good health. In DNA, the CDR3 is TGCAGTGCTAATACGGGATCCCTTTACGAGCAGTACTTC. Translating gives CSANTGSLYEQYF.